This T cell receptor beta chain stems from a study of CD8 T cells in ankylosing spondylitis. This clonotype showed up just a few times. TCRdb called the 5' RACE reads again in MiXCR, with one record for every CDR3 protein. This sample yields approximately 210,000 distinct CDR3 sequences, of which around 13% are seen a single time; about 17% belongs to the top ten. The sequenced sample consisted of blood, either unsorted or a sorted T cell fraction (not recorded which). This TCR was sampled from a male donor with ankylosing spondylitis or in good health (not recorded which).

This chain's CDR3 is CSVIQVNYGYTF. In DNA, the CDR3 is TGCAGCGTTATACAGGTGAACTATGGCTACACCTTC. V gene TRBV29-1 combines with J gene TRBJ1-2; D is perhaps TRBD1 (5 bases). The ends were cut back, 5 bases at V and 2 bases at J, with 9 bases in the middle. There are 12 residues in the CDR3. The germline V gene encodes CDR1 SQVTM and CDR2 ANQGSEA. Supplemented by reference TRBV29-1 and TRBJ1-2, the full variable domain reads SAVISQKPSRDICQRGTSLTIQCQVDSQVTMMFWYRQQPGQSLTLIATANQGSEATYESGFVIDKFPISRPNLTFSTLTVSNMSPEDSSIYLCSVIQVNYGYTFGSGTRLTVV.